This T cell receptor beta chain was obtained from a study of T cells in Graves' hyperthyroidism and ophthalmopathy. The overall study: Peripheral blood was acquired at first diagnosis, ahead of any therapy whatsoever.

This CDR3 spans 12 amino acids. The V and J ends lost 6 bases and 7 bases respectively, with 10 bases between them. From germline, CDR1 is SQVTM and CDR2 ANQGSEA. Using RNA transcripts as the source, TCR beta CDR3 regions were amplified. First-round RT-PCR of the TCR CDR3 relied on the HTBI primer set. TCRdb passed the multiplex PCR reads through MiXCR, listing each CDR3 protein once. The data show 550,000 to 700,000 distinct CDR3 sequences, approximately 15% seen once. The sequence was collected from a woman aged 40 to 55 with Graves' ophthalmopathy. Sequenced input: blood. This chain connects TRBV29-1 to TRBJ1-6; D remains unclear. The chain's CDR3 is CSVGERNSPLHF. In DNA form, the CDR3 reads TGCAGCGTGGGTGAACGAAATTCACCCCTCCACTTT. The full variable domain, completed using reference TRBV29-1 and TRBJ1-6, is SAVISQKPSRDICQRGTSLTIQCQVDSQVTMMFWYRQQPGQSLTLIATANQGSEATYESGFVIDKFPISRPNLTFSTLTVSNMSPEDSSIYLCSVGERNSPLHFGNGTRLTVT.